Each of the 29 T cell receptor beta chains below was sequenced from the same sample in a study of cytotoxic CD8 clonotypes in ibrutinib-treated CLL. The assay was immunoSEQ multiplex PCR, and TCRdb's table has in-frame clones only and misses some. The repertoire consists of approximately 330,000 clones, with just under 80% occurring once and the leading ten covering over 5%. This specimen was PBMCs, taken before ibrutinib treatment. The receptors stem from a human donor with chronic lymphocytic leukemia.

The chain combines TRBV27 with TRBJ2-7; the D is unclear. This CDR3 contains 14 residues. Germline-derived CDR1 and CDR2 are MNHEY and SMNVEV (reference sequence). V gave up 2 bases and J gave up 8 bases, with 16 bases separating them. This chain's CDR3 is CASSLSGSAGKQYF. The CDR3, as DNA: TGTGCCAGCAGTTTAAGTGGATCAGCTGGCAAGCAGTACTTC.

The V and J genes are TRBV29-1 and TRBJ2-3; 10 nucleotides align to TRBD2. J lost 4 bases, V lost 7 bases, and 5 bases had no gene match. Germline V gives CDR1 SQVTM, CDR2 ANQGSEA. CDR3 size: 13 residues. As DNA, the CDR3 is TGCAGCGCCCCGGGACTAGCGTCAGATACGCAGTATTTT. This encodes CSAPGLASDTQYF.

The V gene is TRBV6-5, the J gene TRBJ2-7, with 9 bases fitting TRBD1. The CDR3 totals 12 residues. Losses at the gene ends were 9 bases for V and 4 bases for J; bases not matched to a gene: 4. Germline lookup yields CDR1 MNHEY and CDR2 SVGAGI. CDR3 sequence (DNA): TGTGCCAGTAGGGGACAGGGTTACGAGCAGTACTTC. Amino acids: CASRGQGYEQYF.

The gene calls are TRBV5-8 and TRBJ2-5; TRBD1 might be the D (5 bases). Germline CDR1 SGHTS, CDR2 YDEGEE. The ends were cut back, 4 bases at V and 7 bases at J, with 14 bases in the middle. The CDR3 totals 13 residues. The CDR3 DNA is TGTGCCAGCAGCCGGACAAGATGGGGGACCCAGTACTTC. Protein sequence: CASSRTRWGTQYF.

This clone was counted between two and nine times. Here the CDR3 reads CASSQVPLALDTQYF. The CDR3, as DNA: TGCGCCAGCAGCCAAGTGCCTCTAGCACTAGATACGCAGTATTTT. V and J are TRBV4-3 and TRBJ2-3; D possibly corresponds to TRBD2 (5 bases). V was pared by 1 base and J by 5 bases, with 13 bases between. Germline loops: CDR1 LGHNA, CDR2 YSLEER. This CDR3 has 15 residues.

The V call is TRBV2, the J call TRBJ1-5; D is ambiguous. V lost 7 bases to trimming and J lost 1 base, with 14 bases between them. This CDR3 region has 15 residues. The germline V gene encodes CDR1 SNHLY and CDR2 FYNNEI. This CDR3 reads CASTSVDGSNQPQHF. CDR3 coding DNA: TGTGCCAGCACCTCCGTTGACGGAAGCAATCAGCCCCAGCATTTT.

With respect to this clone: A much larger clone lies a single base off, so this may be a read error. J is TRBJ2-7 and V is TRBV10-3; no reliable D call. The CDR3 loop spans 11 amino acids. CDR1 is ENHRY, CDR2 SYGVKD, per germline. Trimming stripped 3 bases from V and 4 bases from J, with 4 bases between. The DNA for the CDR3 is TGTGCCATCAGTGAAGGGTACGAGCAGTACTTC. Translating gives CAISEGYEQYF.

The chain employs TRBV19 and TRBJ1-2; 7 bases match TRBD1. The CDR3 runs to 15 residues. The V segment lost 3 bases and the J segment 6 bases; nucleotides outside the gene matches: 10. Germline CDR1 and CDR2: LNHDA and SQIVND (reference sequence). CDR3 sequence (DNA): TGTGCCAGTAGTATTGGGACAGTCACTTCGAATGGCTACACCTTC. Translated: CASSIGTVTSNGYTF.

The V and J genes are TRBV30 and TRBJ1-1; the D is unclear. The V end was cut by 2 bases, the J end by 3 bases, with 19 bases between. Germline V CDR1 and CDR2: GTSNPN, SVGIG (reference sequence). This CDR3 region has 16 residues. DNA for the CDR3: TGTGCCTGGAGTCCCCGGTGGCATTTACGGGACACTGAAGCTTTCTTT. It encodes CAWSPRWHLRDTEAFF.

This clone was detected a few times. The genes are TRBV14 and TRBJ2-5, with D unresolved. The CDR3 loop spans 13 amino acids. V shed 4 bases and J shed 6 bases, with 12 bases lying between them. The germline gives CDR1 SGHDN, CDR2 FVKESK. The CDR3 loop reads CASSLDARKTQYF. The CDR3, as DNA: TGTGCCAGCAGCCTAGACGCACGGAAGACCCAGTACTTC.

The J gene is TRBJ1-5, the V gene TRBV27, with a possible D match to TRBD1 (5 bases). V was clipped by 6 bases and J by 9 bases, with 18 bases between them. The length of the CDR3 is 14 residues. CDR1 is MNHEY and CDR2 is SMNVEV in the germline V gene (reference sequence). The CDR3 loop reads CASSHGTQDRPQHF. For the CDR3, the DNA is TGTGCCAGCAGCCACGGGACTCAAGACCGGCCCCAGCATTTT.

The J gene is TRBJ2-7, the V gene TRBV28; no definite D call. V was shortened by 8 bases and J by 0 bases, with 11 bases between the two germline ends. Germline CDR1 is MDHEN and CDR2 is SYDVKM. CDR3 length equals 13 residues. The CDR3 protein is CASGEKSSYEQYF. CDR3 DNA: TGTGCCAGCGGCGAGAAAAGCTCCTACGAGCAGTACTTC.

This clone was found once. The rearrangement joins TRBV7-9 to TRBJ1-2; tentatively, D is TRBD1 (6 bases). The CDR3 covers 15 residues. Between the trimmed V and J ends, which lost 0 bases and 12 bases, there was a span of 20 bases. Germline V gives CDR1 SEHNR, CDR2 FQNEAQ (reference sequence). The CDR3 sequence: CASSLALTGSGEHTF. The CDR3 coding sequence is TGTGCCAGCAGCTTAGCCTTGACGGGTTCAGGGGAACACACCTTC.

A remark on this clone: At one boundary the junction diverges from the germline segment, which might be a read error. V usage is TRBV11-3 and J usage is TRBJ2-7; TRBD1 matches at 9 bases. The germline V gene has CDR1 SGHNT and CDR2 YENEEA. CDR3 length: 11 residues. CDR3 sequence (DNA): TGTGCCAGCAGCCCCACGGGACAGGGAGCCTTC. Translation: CASSPTGQGAF.

This chain connects TRBV4-3 to TRBJ1-2; tentatively, D is TRBD1 (6 bases). The CDR3 consists of 15 residues. V lost 4 bases, J lost 2 bases, and 14 bases lay in between. Germline assignment: CDR1 LGHNA and CDR2 YSLEER. This CDR3 is CASSPWGGSNYGYTF. CDR3 nucleotides: TGCGCCAGCAGCCCTTGGGGGGGCTCGAACTATGGCTACACCTTC.

The V gene is TRBV1, the J gene TRBJ2-7; the table names TRBD2, a call not compared with the DNA. TRBV1 is deemed a pseudogene. This CDR3 has 15 residues. CDR3 protein: CTSSQDLLAGATQYF. The CDR3 DNA is TGCACCAGCAGCCAAGATCTTCTAGCGGGAGCTACGCAGTACTTC.

The chain joins TRBV10-3 to TRBJ2-1; 11 positions match TRBD1. With V trimmed by 5 bases and J by 4 bases, 7 bases remained unmatched. Germline V lookup: CDR1 ENHRY, CDR2 SYGVKD. The CDR3 runs 16 residues. This CDR3 reads CAISPRTGGQYNEQFF. In nucleotides, the CDR3 is TGTGCCATCAGTCCAAGGACAGGGGGCCAGTACAATGAGCAGTTCTTC.

The chain carries TRBV28 and TRBJ1-1, with D unresolved. The V and J ends lost 4 bases and 1 base respectively, with 22 bases between them. This CDR3 has 18 amino acids. CDR1 MDHEN and CDR2 SYDVKM come from the germline V gene. Written as DNA, the CDR3 is TGTGCCAGCAGTTCTTCACAACCCAGGACGTGGAGGAACACTGAAGCTTTCTTT. Encoded protein: CASSSSQPRTWRNTEAFF.

V and J are TRBV18 and TRBJ2-7; D gene unclear. Germline V lookup: CDR1 KGHSH, CDR2 LQKENI. Trimming removed 2 bases from V and 9 bases from J, with 11 bases in between. The CDR3 totals 12 residues. In DNA, the CDR3 is TGTGCCAGCTCACCAGGAGAGAAGGCGCAGTACTTC. Encoded protein: CASSPGEKAQYF.

The chain links TRBV30 to TRBJ2-1, with a tentative D call TRBD1 (5 bases). The CDR3 is 15 amino acids. V was shortened by 0 bases and J by 1 base, with 10 bases between the two germline ends. Per germline, CDR1 GTSNPN and CDR2 SVGIG (reference sequence). CDR3 in DNA: TGTGCCTGGAGTGTATTTAGGGGTTCCTACAATGAGCAGTTCTTC. Translated: CAWSVFRGSYNEQFF.

The V gene is TRBV7-2, the J gene TRBJ2-2, with 10 bases aligning to TRBD2. After removal of 4 bases from V and 6 bases from J, the junction contained 5 bases not matched to a gene. Per the germline V gene, CDR1 is SGHTA and CDR2 is FQGNSA. The CDR3 loop spans 15 amino acids. CDR3 bases: TGTGCCAGCAGCTGGAGGGGACTAGCGTCCGGGGAGCTGTTTTTT. Amino acids: CASSWRGLASGELFF.

CDR3 nucleotide sequence: TGTGCCAGCAGCTTAATTTCGGGAGACATCTATGGCTACACCTTC. It translates to CASSLISGDIYGYTF. The V gene is TRBV11-2, the J gene TRBJ1-2; the D is unclear. The CDR3 has 15 residues. V dropped 2 bases and J dropped 4 bases, with 14 bases sitting between them. Per germline, CDR1 SGHAT and CDR2 FQNNGV.

This chain links TRBV7-9 with TRBJ1-2; TRBD1 is a possible D gene (6 bases). V lost 2 bases and J lost 7, with 14 bases in between. The germline V gene encodes CDR1 SEHNR and CDR2 FQNEAQ (reference sequence). The length of the CDR3 is 14 residues. CDR3: CASSLRDNKAGYTF. The CDR3, as DNA: TGTGCCAGCAGCTTACGGGACAACAAGGCTGGCTACACCTTC.

The V and J genes are TRBV13 and TRBJ2-7; D gene unclear. Germline CDR1 reads PRHDT; CDR2 reads FYEKMQ (reference sequence). The CDR3 consists of 14 residues. V was pared by 0 bases and J by 6 bases, with 12 bases between. CDR3 region: CASSLGSGYGEQYF. The DNA of the CDR3 is TGTGCCAGCAGCTTAGGTTCGGGTTATGGCGAGCAGTACTTC.

The gene calls are TRBV4-1 and TRBJ1-5; D gene ambiguous. The CDR3 has 14 amino acids. Looked up from germline, CDR1 is MGHRA and CDR2 is YSYEKL. Trimming took 2 bases from V and 2 from J, leaving 7 bases between them. The CDR3 reads CASSQTRGNQPQHF. CDR3 nucleotide sequence: TGCGCCAGCAGCCAAACTAGGGGCAATCAGCCCCAGCATTTT.

The rearrangement uses TRBV27 and TRBJ2-7; TRBD2 might be the D (6 bases). The V gene's germline CDR1 is MNHEY and CDR2 SMNVEV (reference sequence). This CDR3 is built from 12 residues. Trimming took off 5 bases at V and 4 bases at J, with 9 bases between the two ends. The CDR3 DNA sequence: TGTGCCAGCAGTACCGGGGGTTACGAGCAGTACTTC. This gives the protein CASSTGGYEQYF.

On this clone itself: Other DNA sequences in this specimen translate into the identical CDR3. J is TRBJ1-1 and V is TRBV7-9, with D unclear. CDR1 is SEHNR, CDR2 FQNEAQ, per germline (reference sequence). This CDR3 region has 12 residues. V gave up 3 bases and J gave up 6 bases, with 8 bases separating them. The CDR3: CASSLGGAEAFF. The CDR3 DNA follows: TGTGCCAGCAGCTTGGGAGGCGCTGAAGCTTTCTTT.

This clone was observed once. This chain joins TRBV9 and TRBJ1-2, with D possibly being TRBD1 (5 bases). The V end was cut by 3 bases, the J end by 2 bases, with 17 bases between. The CDR3 totals 16 residues. Germline CDR1 reads SGDLS; CDR2 reads YYNGEE. CDR3 sequence reads: CASSESGWGDNYGYTF. Written as DNA, the CDR3 is TGTGCCAGCAGCGAGTCAGGGTGGGGGGACAACTATGGCTACACCTTC.

The rearrangement joins TRBV6-4 to TRBJ1-2; D is unresolved. The germline gives CDR1 MRHNA, CDR2 SNTAGT. The CDR3 totals 14 residues. Trimming removed 11 bases from V and 2 bases from J, with 18 bases in between. CDR3 DNA: TGTGCCGGCATTTGGGGTTGGGCCAACTATGGCTACACCTTC. Its translation: CAGIWGWANYGYTF.